The subject of this entry is one TCR beta chain. This entry belongs to a study of long-term antiretroviral therapy in people with HIV. This CDR3 spans 14 amino acids. Per the germline V gene, CDR1 is KGHSH and CDR2 is LQKENI. The junction had 4 bases not matched to a gene; V was cut back by 6 bases and J by 2 bases. The libraries were made with immunoSEQ v3.0 at survey level. Method: immunoSEQ multiplex PCR; TCRdb's copy keeps in-frame clones and lacks some. The data hold 39,000 or so clones, with 82% observed a single time. The sequence was obtained from a young man with HIV. The rearrangement links TRBV18 to TRBJ2-1, with 7 bases fitting TRBD2. The material sequenced was unsorted PBMCs, taken 0.6 years after starting antiretroviral therapy. For the CDR3, the DNA is TGTGCCAGCTCTCTAGCGGTAGCCTACAATGAGCAGTTCTTC. Translating gives CASSLAVAYNEQFF.